The present entry profiles one TCR beta chain with its context. Flow cytometry had shown expanded CD8+CD57+ cells in the patients chosen for sequencing. This entry belongs to a study of CD8+CD57+ T cells in acquired aplastic anemia. It was genomic DNA that served as the template for profiling TCR beta VDJ and CDR3. TCRdb processed the reads anew with MiXCR; each CDR3 protein has one entry. The repertoire holds approximately 180,000 distinct CDR3 sequences, with 45% to 55% as singletons. CDR3 length: 13 amino acids. Trimming cost V 0 bases and J 4 bases, with 6 bases left between them. The germline CDR1 and CDR2 sequences are ENHRY and SYGVKD.

Sequencing was carried out using sorted CD4+, CD8+, or CD8+CD57+ T cells (not recorded which) from PBMCs. This chain uses TRBV10-3 with TRBJ2-5, with D unresolved. This receptor was taken from a human donor with aplastic anemia. CDR3 sequence: CAISESVGETQYF. As DNA, the CDR3 is TGTGCCATCAGTGAGTCGGTTGGAGAGACCCAGTACTTC.